This T cell receptor beta chain appears in the sequencing data of a study of T cells in Graves' hyperthyroidism and ophthalmopathy. Across the whole study: Peripheral blood sampling occurred at initial diagnosis, before any treatment. Study results and limitations: From stable hyperthyroidism, ophthalmopathy was separated by a 13 V-J model.

The V and J ends lost 3 bases and 4 bases respectively, with 16 bases between them. The length of the CDR3 is 15 residues. Germline V CDR1 and CDR2: SEHNR, FQNEAQ (reference sequence). This clonotype was recorded at least ten times. The antigen is not known. Authors of the study amplified TCR beta CDR3 regions from RNA transcripts. The HTBI primer set served for first-round RT-PCR of the TCR CDR3. Via MiXCR, TCRdb re-called the multiplex PCR reads, giving one row per CDR3 protein. The table shows 300,000 to 450,000 distinct CDR3 sequences, with roughly 14% occurring only once. Any patient presenting with uncontrolled infection, other autoimmune disease, pregnancy or lactation was left out.

Sample: blood. This receptor was obtained from a woman in her twenties or thirties with Graves' ophthalmopathy. The chain is built from TRBV7-9 and TRBJ2-7, with no clear D. The CDR3 loop is CASSFPPGGIYEQYF. For the CDR3, the DNA is TGTGCCAGCAGCTTCCCCCCTGGCGGAATTTACGAGCAGTACTTC.